This T cell receptor (beta chain) is drawn from a study of shared clonotypes between healthy human individuals. Worth noting for this clone: Its antigen remains unknown.

The CDR3 has 16 amino acids. Trimming left V 5 bases short and J 6 bases short, with 20 bases between. The V gene's germline CDR1 is SGHAT and CDR2 FQNNGV. Study findings and constraints: What limited the represented genetic and exposure-history diversity was the small number of donors.

The CD4+ fraction was divided into a CD45RA+ naive subset and a CD45RA-negative memory subset. The authors distributed each subset's genomic DNA evenly over several immunoSEQ plates. Replicate PCRs from sorted subsets contained about 200 ng DNA, which is 29,000 or so T cell genomes. Clones were sequenced by immunoSEQ multiplex PCR, and TCRdb holds only the in-frame ones, with some missing. The data hold some 1.5 million clones, with approximately 98% observed a single time. The origin of this receptor is a young man in good health. The sequencing input was naive CD4+ T cells sorted from blood. This sample's subset: CD45RA+ positively selected. The J gene is TRBJ2-1, the V gene TRBV11-2; possible D gene TRBD2, 5 bases. The CDR3: CASSHYSAAVFNEQFF. CDR3 nucleotides: TGTGCCAGCAGCCATTATAGCGCGGCGGTCTTCAATGAGCAGTTCTTC.